Sequencing of this T cell receptor (beta chain) was carried out in a study of beta chain features in type 1 diabetes. The length of the CDR3 is 15 residues. The germline V gene has CDR1 SGHTA and CDR2 FQGNSA. Trimming shortened V by 1 base and J by 6 bases, and 12 bases separated the two germline ends. One heparinised blood draw, averaging about 120 mL, came from each donor. A sort by CD45RO/CCR7/CD25/CD127/CD95/CD27 yielded CD4+ naive, central memory, regulatory and stem cell-like memory cells. Study observations and caveats: Patients' naive, central memory and Treg TCRB repertoires seemed closer to one another than those of healthy donors.

A note on this clone: What it binds is not known.

TCRB transcripts that were expressed got sequenced, as all of the isolated RNA had been reverse transcribed. The repertoire was sequenced with immunoSEQ multiplex PCR; TCRdb's copy has only in-frame clones and lacks some. The sample shows around 320,000 clones, around 15% of them seen only once. The chain has TRBV7-2 and TRBJ2-2; a possible D gene is TRBD2 (5 bases). The receptor was isolated from a man aged 25 to 40 in good health. The sequenced sample consisted of central memory CD4+ T cells from blood. CDR3 sequence reads: CASSLEIAQAGELFF. CDR3 DNA sequence: TGTGCCAGCAGCTTAGAAATAGCGCAAGCCGGGGAGCTGTTTTTT.